Shown below are 8 T cell receptor beta chains from a single sample sequenced in a study of blood T cell repertoires in COVID-19. Measured with immunoSEQ multiplex PCR; TCRdb has only the in-frame clones, and not every one. The profile shows 120,000 to 150,000 clones, 60% to 85% of them singletons. Sequencing was performed on peripheral blood. These receptors were taken from a man in his fifties or sixties with acute or convalescent COVID-19.

This sequence joins TRBV5-5 and TRBJ2-3, with D maybe TRBD2 (5 bases). From germline, CDR1 is SGHKS and CDR2 YYEKEE (reference sequence). The CDR3 is 14 amino acids. Trimming removed 1 base from V and 3 bases from J, with 9 bases in between. CDR3 region: CASSLHSGTDTQYF. The CDR3 DNA reads as TGTGCCAGCAGCTTGCACTCGGGGACAGATACGCAGTATTTT.

This clone was seen a handful of times. The chain has TRBV19 and TRBJ1-2; weak D call: TRBD1 (6 bases). The CDR3 loop spans 15 amino acids. With 3 bases removed from V and 2 bases from J, the gap between germline ends came to 13 bases. Looked up from germline, CDR1 is LNHDA and CDR2 is SQIVND (reference sequence). The CDR3 coding sequence is TGTGCCAGTAGTATCTGGGACACAATCAACTATGGCTACACCTTC. Encoded protein: CASSIWDTINYGYTF. Complete variable domain (other parts from reference TRBV19 and TRBJ1-2): DGGITQSPKYLFRKEGQNVTLSCEQNLNHDAMYWYRQDPGQGLRLIYYSQIVNDFQKGDIAEGYSVSREKKESFPLTVTSAQKNPTAFYLCASSIWDTINYGYTFGSGTRLTVV.

The V call is TRBV30, the J call TRBJ1-1, with 8 bases matching TRBD1. V shed 4 bases and J 4 bases; nucleotides not matched to a gene: 11. Germline V lookup: CDR1 GTSNPN, CDR2 SVGIG (reference sequence). This CDR3 comprises 15 residues. CDR3 DNA sequence: TGTGCCTGGACTAATCTGGACAGGGTGGGCACTGAAGCTTTCTTT. This gives the protein CAWTNLDRVGTEAFF.

In DNA form, the CDR3 reads TGTGCCAGCAGCTTAGGACTTACGGTGAACACTGAAGCTTTCTTT. It is translated as CASSLGLTVNTEAFF. V is TRBV7-8 and J is TRBJ1-1; D is uncertain. This CDR3 region has 15 residues. In germline, CDR1 is SGHVS, CDR2 FQNEAQ. V was trimmed by 1 base and J by 0 bases, leaving 9 bases between them.

The V call is TRBV24-1, the J call TRBJ2-3, with D possibly being TRBD1 (6 bases). Per the germline V gene, CDR1 is KGHDR and CDR2 is SFDVKD. The CDR3 is made up of 15 amino acids. Trimming took 6 bases from V and 2 from J, leaving 14 bases between them. This CDR3 reads CATSSGQSSTDTQYF. The CDR3 coding sequence is TGTGCCACCAGTAGTGGACAGTCGTCCACAGATACGCAGTATTTT.

This clone was detected only a few times. The CDR3 DNA reads as TGTGCCACCAGCAGAGAATACGGTCCCTATGGCTACACCTTC. Its translation: CATSREYGPYGYTF. The chain uses TRBV15 and TRBJ1-2; no clear D gene. Trimming stripped 0 bases from V and 4 bases from J, with 9 bases between. CDR3 size: 14 residues. Germline values: CDR1 LNHNV, CDR2 YYDKDF (reference sequence).

This clone turned up a few times. This chain joins TRBV29-1 and TRBJ1-4; D is uncertain. V shed 4 bases and J shed 7 bases, with 13 bases lying between them. The CDR3 is 13 residues long. CDR1 and CDR2 from the germline V gene are SQVTM and ANQGSEA. The CDR3 reads CSVAREAGEKLFF. The CDR3 DNA reads TGCAGCGTTGCGCGGGAAGCTGGTGAAAAACTGTTTTTT.

For this clone: The sample contains more than one DNA sequence encoding this CDR3. The gene calls are TRBV6-5 and TRBJ1-6; the match to TRBD1 covers 7 bases. Trimming at V came to 9 bases and at J to 7 bases, leaving 6 bases not matched to a gene. The V gene's germline CDR1 is MNHEY and CDR2 SVGAGI. The CDR3 extends over 13 amino acids. CDR3 coding DNA: TGTGCCAGTAGGACAGGACAGAATTCACCCCTCCACTTT. It is translated as CASRTGQNSPLHF.